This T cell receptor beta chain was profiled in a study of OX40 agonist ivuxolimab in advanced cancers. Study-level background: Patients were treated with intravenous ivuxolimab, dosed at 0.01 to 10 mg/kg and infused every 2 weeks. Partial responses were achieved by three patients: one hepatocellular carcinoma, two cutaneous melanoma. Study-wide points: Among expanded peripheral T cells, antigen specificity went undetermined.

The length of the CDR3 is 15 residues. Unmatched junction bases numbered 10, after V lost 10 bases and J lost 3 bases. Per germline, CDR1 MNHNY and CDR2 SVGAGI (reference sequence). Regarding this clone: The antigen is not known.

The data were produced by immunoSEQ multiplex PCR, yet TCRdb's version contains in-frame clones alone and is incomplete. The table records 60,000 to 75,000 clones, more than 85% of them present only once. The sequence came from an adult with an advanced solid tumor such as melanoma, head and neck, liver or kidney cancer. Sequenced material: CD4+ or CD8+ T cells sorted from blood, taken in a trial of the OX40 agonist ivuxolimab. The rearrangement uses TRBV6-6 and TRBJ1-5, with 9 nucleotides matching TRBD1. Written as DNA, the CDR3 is TGTGCCACAAACCCGGGACAGGGTGCCAATCAGCCCCAGCATTTT. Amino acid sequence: CATNPGQGANQPQHF.